This TCR beta chain derives from a study of T cells in Graves' hyperthyroidism and ophthalmopathy. The CDR3 is 14 amino acids. Germline V gives CDR1 SNHLY, CDR2 FYNNEI. Deletions cut 4 bases from V and 1 base from J, with 8 bases between. RNA transcripts yielded amplified TCR beta CDR3 regions. The TCR CDR3 first-round RT-PCR relied on the HTBI primer set. TCRdb re-derived calls from the multiplex PCR reads in MiXCR, one entry per CDR3 protein. This table has tens of thousands of distinct CDR3 sequences, roughly 50% appearing once. The chain carries TRBV2 and TRBJ1-5; D is undetermined. This receptor was taken from a man younger than 30 with Graves' hyperthyroidism. The material sequenced was peripheral blood or thyroid tissue (not recorded which). The CDR3 loop is CASSGFGSNQPQHF. The DNA of the CDR3 is TGTGCCAGCAGTGGCTTCGGCAGCAATCAGCCCCAGCATTTT.